This T cell receptor (beta chain) emerged from a study of blood T cell repertoires in COVID-19. Turning to the study itself: Samples representing acute and convalescent COVID-19 were sourced from the United States, Italy and Spain. PBMCs, B-cell-depleted T cells, or T cells provided the cDNA or gDNA that made up the material.

Trimming shortened V by 6 bases and J by 4 bases, and 12 bases separated the two germline ends. Germline V gene data show CDR1 as MDHEN and CDR2 as SYDVKM. This CDR3 is 13 amino acids long. The sample holds one count of this clone. Study processing details: Amplification of reference gene primers was used by the study to estimate nucleated cell counts. Profiling relied on immunoSEQ multiplex PCR, and the TCRdb table lists in-frame clones only, not all of them. V, J and clone size are taken as reported in that table, and D and trimming were inferred from the DNA itself. The top ten hold over 6% of the sample, which has over 200,000 clones, 84% seen once. The Seattle site enrolled patients during active infection and followed them longitudinally.

Sequenced material: peripheral blood. The TCR sequence derives from a woman of 80 years or more with COVID-19, enrolled during active disease. The chain has TRBV28 and TRBJ1-2, with D maybe TRBD1 (5 bases). This CDR3 reads CASSKGQAYGYTF. The CDR3 DNA reads TGTGCCAGCAGCAAGGGGCAGGCCTATGGCTACACCTTC.